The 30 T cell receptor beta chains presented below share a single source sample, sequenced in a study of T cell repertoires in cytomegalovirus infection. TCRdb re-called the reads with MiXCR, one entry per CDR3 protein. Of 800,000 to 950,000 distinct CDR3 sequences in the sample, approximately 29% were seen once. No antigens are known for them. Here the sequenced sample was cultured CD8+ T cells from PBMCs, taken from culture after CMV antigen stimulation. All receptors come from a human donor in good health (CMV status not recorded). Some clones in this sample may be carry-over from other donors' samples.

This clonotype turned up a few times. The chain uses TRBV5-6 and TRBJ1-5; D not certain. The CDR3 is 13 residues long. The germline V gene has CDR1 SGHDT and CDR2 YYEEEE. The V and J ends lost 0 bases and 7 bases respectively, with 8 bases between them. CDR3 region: CASSLGNGQPQHF. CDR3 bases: TGTGCCAGCAGCTTGGGTAATGGCCAGCCCCAGCATTTT.

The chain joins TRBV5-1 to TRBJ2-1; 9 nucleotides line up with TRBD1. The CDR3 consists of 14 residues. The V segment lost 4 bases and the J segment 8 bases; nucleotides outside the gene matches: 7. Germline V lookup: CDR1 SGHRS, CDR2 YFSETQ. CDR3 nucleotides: TGCGCCAGCAGCCTTGGGAACAGGGGGCATGAGCAGTTCTTC. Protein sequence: CASSLGNRGHEQFF. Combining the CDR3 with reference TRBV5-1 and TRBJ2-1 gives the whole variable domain KAGVTQTPRYLIKTRGQQVTLSCSPISGHRSVSWYQQTPGQGLQFLFEYFSETQRNKGNFPGRFSGRQFSNSRSEMNVSTLELGDSALYLCASSLGNRGHEQFFGPGTRLTVL.

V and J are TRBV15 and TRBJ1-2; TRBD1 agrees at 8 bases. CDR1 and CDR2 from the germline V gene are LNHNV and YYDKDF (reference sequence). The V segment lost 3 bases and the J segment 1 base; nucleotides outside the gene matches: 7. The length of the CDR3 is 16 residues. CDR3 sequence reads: CATSRTGEHLNYGYTF. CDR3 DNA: TGTGCCACCAGCAGGACAGGGGAACACCTTAACTATGGCTACACCTTC.

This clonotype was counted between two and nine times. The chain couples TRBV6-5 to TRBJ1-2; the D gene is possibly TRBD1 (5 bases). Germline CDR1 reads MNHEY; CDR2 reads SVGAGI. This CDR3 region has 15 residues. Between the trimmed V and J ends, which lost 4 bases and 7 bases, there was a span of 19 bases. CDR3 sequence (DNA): TGTGCCAGCAGTTTCAAGACAGCTTCAGGCGGTGGCTACACCTTC. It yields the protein CASSFKTASGGGYTF.

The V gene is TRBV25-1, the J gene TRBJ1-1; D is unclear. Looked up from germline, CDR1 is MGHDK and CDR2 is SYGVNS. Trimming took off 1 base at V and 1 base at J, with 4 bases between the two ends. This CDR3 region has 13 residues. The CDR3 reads CASSEFPNTEAFF. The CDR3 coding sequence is TGTGCCAGCAGTGAATTTCCGAACACTGAAGCTTTCTTT.

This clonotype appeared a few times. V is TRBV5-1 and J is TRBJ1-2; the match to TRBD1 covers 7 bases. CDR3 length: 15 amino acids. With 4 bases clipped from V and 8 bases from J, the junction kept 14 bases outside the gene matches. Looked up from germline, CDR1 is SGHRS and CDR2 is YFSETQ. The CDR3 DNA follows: TGCGCCAGCAGCCCCTCCCGGGACAGACTTCCGGGCTACACCTTC. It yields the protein CASSPSRDRLPGYTF.

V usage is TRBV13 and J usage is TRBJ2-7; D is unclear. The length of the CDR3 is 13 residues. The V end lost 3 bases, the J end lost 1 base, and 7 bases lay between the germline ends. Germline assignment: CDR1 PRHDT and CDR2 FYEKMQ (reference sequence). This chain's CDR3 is CASSFIQSYEQYF. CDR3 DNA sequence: TGTGCCAGCAGCTTCATTCAATCCTACGAGCAGTACTTC. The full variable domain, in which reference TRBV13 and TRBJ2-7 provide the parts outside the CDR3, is AAGVIQSPRHLIKEKRETATLKCYPIPRHDTVYWYQQGPGQDPQFLISFYEKMQSDKGSIPDRFSAQQFSDYHSELNMSSLELGDSALYFCASSFIQSYEQYFGPGTRLTVT.

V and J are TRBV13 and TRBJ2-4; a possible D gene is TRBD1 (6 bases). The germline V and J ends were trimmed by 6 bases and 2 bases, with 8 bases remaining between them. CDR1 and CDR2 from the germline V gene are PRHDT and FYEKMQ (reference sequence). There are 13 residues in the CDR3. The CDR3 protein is CASSQGTKNIQYF. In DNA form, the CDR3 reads TGTGCCAGCAGTCAGGGGACCAAAAACATTCAGTACTTC.

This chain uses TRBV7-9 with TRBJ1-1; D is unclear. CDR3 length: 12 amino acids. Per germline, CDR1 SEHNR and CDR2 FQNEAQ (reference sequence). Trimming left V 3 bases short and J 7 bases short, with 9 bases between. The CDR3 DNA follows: TGTGCCAGCAGCTTCCCAGACAATGAAGCTTTCTTT. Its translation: CASSFPDNEAFF.

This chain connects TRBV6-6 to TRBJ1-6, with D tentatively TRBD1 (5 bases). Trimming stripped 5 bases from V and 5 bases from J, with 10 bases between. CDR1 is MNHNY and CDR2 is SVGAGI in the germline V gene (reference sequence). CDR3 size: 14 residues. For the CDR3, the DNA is TGTGCCAGCAGTAAACAGGAAGATAATTCACCCCTCCACTTT. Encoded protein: CASSKQEDNSPLHF.

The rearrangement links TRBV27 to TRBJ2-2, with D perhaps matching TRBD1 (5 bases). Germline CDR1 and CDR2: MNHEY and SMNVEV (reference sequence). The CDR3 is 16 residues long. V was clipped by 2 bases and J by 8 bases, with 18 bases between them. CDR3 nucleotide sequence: TGTGCCAGCAGTTTAGTCAGGGCAAAGTTATCGGGGGAGCTGTTTTTT. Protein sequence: CASSLVRAKLSGELFF.

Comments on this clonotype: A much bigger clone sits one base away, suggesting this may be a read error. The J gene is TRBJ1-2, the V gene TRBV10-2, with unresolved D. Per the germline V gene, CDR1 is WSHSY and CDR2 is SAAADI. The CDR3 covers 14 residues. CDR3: CATSETTSNYGYTF. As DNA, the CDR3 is TGCGCCACCAGTGAGACGACTTCCAACTATGGCTACACCTTC.

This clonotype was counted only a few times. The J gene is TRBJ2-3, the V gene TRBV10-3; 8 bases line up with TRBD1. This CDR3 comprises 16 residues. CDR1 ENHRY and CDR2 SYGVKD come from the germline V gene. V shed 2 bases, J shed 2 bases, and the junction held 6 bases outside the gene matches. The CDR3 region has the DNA TGTGCCATCAGTGAGCCCGACAGGGGCCCCACAGATACGCAGTATTTT. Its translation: CAISEPDRGPTDTQYF.

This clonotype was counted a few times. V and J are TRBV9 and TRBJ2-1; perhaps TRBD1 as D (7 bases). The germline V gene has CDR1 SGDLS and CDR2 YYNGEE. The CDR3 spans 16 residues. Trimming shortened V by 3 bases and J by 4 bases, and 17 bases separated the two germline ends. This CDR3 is CASSARGGTAYNEQFF. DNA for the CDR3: TGTGCCAGCAGCGCCCGAGGGGGGACAGCATACAATGAGCAGTTCTTC.

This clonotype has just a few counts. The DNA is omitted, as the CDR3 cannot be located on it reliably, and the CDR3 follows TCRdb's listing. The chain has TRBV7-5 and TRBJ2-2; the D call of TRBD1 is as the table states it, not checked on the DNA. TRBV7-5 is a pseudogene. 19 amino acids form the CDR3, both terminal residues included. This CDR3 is CISVSEAVPGRENTGELFF.

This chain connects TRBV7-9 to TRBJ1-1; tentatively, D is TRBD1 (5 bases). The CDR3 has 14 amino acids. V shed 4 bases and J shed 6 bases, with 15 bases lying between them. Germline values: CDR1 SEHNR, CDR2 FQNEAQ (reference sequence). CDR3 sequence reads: CASSSPEQGSEAFF. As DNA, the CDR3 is TGTGCCAGCAGCTCACCCGAGCAGGGCTCTGAAGCTTTCTTT. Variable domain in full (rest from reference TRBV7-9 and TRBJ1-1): DTGVSQNPRHKITKRGQNVTFRCDPISEHNRLYWYRQTLGQGPEFLTYFQNEAQLEKSRLLSDRFSAERPKGSFSTLEIQRTEQGDSAMYLCASSSPEQGSEAFFGQGTRLTVV.

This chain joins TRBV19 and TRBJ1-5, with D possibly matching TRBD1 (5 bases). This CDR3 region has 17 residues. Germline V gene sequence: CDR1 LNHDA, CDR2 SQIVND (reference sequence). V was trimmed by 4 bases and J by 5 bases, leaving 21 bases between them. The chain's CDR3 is CASSTPPDKMWDQPQHF. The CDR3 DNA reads TGTGCCAGTAGTACCCCCCCGGACAAGATGTGGGATCAGCCCCAGCATTTT.

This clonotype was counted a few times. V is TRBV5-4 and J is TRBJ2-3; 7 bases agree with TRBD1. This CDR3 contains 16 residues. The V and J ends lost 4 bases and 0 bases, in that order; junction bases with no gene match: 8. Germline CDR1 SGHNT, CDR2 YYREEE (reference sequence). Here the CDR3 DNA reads TGTGCCAGCAGCCCCGGACAGGCCCCTAGCACAGATACGCAGTATTTT. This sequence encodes CASSPGQAPSTDTQYF.

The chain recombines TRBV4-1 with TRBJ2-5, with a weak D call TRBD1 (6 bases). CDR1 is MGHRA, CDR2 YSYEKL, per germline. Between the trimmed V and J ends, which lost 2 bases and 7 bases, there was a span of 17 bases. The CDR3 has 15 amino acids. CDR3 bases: TGCGCCAGCAGCCAACCAGAACAGGGTCCGGGGACCCAGTACTTC. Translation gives CASSQPEQGPGTQYF.

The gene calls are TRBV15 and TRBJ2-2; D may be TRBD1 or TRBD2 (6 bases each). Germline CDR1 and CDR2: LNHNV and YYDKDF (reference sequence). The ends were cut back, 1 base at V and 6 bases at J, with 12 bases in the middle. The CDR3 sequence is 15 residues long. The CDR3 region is CATSRGGARAGELFF. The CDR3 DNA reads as TGTGCCACCAGCAGAGGGGGGGCACGGGCCGGGGAGCTGTTTTTT.

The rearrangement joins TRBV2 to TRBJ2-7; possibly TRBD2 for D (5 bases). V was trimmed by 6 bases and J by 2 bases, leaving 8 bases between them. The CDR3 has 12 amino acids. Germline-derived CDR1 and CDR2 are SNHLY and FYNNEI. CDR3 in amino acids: CASSGDTYEQYV. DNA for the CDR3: TGTGCCAGCAGCGGGGATACCTACGAGCAGTACGTC.

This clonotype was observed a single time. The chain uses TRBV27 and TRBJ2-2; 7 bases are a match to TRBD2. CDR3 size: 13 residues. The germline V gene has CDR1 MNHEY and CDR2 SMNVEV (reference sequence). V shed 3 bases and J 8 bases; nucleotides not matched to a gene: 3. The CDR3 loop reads CASSFGGIGELFF. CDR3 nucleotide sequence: TGTGCCAGCAGTTTCGGGGGGATAGGGGAGCTGTTTTTT.

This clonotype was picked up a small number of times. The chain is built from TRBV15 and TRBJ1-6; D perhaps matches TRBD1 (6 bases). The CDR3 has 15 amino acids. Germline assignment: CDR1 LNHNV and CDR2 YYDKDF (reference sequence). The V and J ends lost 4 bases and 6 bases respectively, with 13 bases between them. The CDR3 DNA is TGTGCCACCAGCATAATTGACAGGACTAATTCACCCCTCCACTTT. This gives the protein CATSIIDRTNSPLHF. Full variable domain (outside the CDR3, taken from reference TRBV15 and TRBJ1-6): DAMVIQNPRYQVTQFGKPVTLSCSQTLNHNVMYWYQQKSSQAPKLLFHYYDKDFNNEADTPDNFQSRRPNTSFCFLDIRSPGLGDTAMYLCATSIIDRTNSPLHFGNGTRLTVT.

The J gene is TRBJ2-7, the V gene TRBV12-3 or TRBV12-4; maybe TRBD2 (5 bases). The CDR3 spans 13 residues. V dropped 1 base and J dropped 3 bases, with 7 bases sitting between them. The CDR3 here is CASSLGRDYEQYV. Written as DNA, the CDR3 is TGTGCCAGCAGTTTAGGTCGGGACTACGAGCAGTACGTC.

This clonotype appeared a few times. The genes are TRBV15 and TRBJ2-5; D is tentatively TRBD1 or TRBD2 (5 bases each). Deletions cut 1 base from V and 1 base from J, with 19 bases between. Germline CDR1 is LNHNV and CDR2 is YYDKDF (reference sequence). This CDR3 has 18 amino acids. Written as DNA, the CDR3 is TGTGCCACCAGCAGAGCCCCCCCCAAGGGGAGCCGCCAAGAGACCCAGTACTTC. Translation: CATSRAPPKGSRQETQYF. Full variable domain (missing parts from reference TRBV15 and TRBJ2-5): DAMVIQNPRYQVTQFGKPVTLSCSQTLNHNVMYWYQQKSSQAPKLLFHYYDKDFNNEADTPDNFQSRRPNTSFCFLDIRSPGLGDTAMYLCATSRAPPKGSRQETQYFGPGTRLLVL.

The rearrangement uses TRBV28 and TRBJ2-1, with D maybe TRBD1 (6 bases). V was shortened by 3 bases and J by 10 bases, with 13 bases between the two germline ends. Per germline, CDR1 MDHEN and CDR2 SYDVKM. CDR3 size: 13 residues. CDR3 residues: CASSLVRGYEQFF. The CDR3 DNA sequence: TGTGCCAGCAGTTTGGTCAGGGGATACGAGCAGTTCTTC. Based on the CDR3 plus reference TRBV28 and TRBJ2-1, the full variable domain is DVKVTQSSRYLVKRTGEKVFLECVQDMDHENMFWYRQDPGLGLRLIYFSYDVKMKEKGDIPEGYSVSREKKERFSLILESASTNQTSMYLCASSLVRGYEQFFGPGTRLTVL.

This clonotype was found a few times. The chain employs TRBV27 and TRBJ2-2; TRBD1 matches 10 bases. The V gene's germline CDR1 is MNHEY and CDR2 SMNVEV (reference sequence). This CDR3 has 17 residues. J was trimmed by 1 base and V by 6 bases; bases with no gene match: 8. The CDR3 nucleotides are TGTGCCAGCAGCCCCCGGACAGGGGGACGGAACACCGGGGAGCTGTTTTTT. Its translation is CASSPRTGGRNTGELFF.

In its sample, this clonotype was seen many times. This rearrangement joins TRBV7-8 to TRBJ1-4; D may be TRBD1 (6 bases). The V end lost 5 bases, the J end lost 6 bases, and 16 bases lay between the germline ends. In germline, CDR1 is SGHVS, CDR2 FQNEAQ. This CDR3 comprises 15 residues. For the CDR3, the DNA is TGTGCCAGCAGCCCACGGGCAGGGGTCGATGAAAAACTGTTTTTT. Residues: CASSPRAGVDEKLFF.

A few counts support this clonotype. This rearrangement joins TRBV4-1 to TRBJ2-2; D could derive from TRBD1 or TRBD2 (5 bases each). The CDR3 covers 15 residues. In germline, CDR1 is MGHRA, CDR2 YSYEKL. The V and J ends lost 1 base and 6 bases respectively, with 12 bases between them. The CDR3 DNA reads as TGCGCCAGCAGCCAAGCGGGACCCGTGCCCGGGGAGCTGTTTTTT. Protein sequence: CASSQAGPVPGELFF.

The CDR3 loop reads CASSSSEYHTYEQYV. CDR3 in DNA: TGTGCCAGCAGCTCATCGGAGTATCACACCTACGAGCAGTACGTC. The rearrangement links TRBV7-9 to TRBJ2-7; D is ambiguous. The length of the CDR3 is 15 residues. Trimming left V 4 bases short and J 2 bases short, with 15 bases between. Per the germline V gene, CDR1 is SEHNR and CDR2 is FQNEAQ (reference sequence).